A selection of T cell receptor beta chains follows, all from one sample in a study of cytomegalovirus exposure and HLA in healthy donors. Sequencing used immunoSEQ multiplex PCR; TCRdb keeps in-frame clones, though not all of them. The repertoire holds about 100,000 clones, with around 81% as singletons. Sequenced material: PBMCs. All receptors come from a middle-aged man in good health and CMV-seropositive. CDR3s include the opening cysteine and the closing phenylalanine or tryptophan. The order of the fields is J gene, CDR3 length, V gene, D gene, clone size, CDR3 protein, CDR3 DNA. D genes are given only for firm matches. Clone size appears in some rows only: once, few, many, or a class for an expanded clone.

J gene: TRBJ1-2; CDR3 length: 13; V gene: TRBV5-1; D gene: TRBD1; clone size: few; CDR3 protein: CASSMTGAAVYTF; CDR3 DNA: TGCGCCAGCAGTATGACAGGGGCGGCCGTTTACACCTTC
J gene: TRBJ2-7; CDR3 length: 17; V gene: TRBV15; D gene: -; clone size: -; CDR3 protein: CATSSARGASTIYEQYF; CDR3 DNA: TGTGCCACCAGCAGCGCCAGGGGGGCGAGTACGATCTACGAGCAGTACTTC
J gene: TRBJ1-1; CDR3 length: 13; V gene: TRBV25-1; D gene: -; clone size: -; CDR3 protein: CASSVGLNTEAFF; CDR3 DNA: TGTGCCAGCAGTGTGGGGCTGAACACTGAAGCTTTCTTT
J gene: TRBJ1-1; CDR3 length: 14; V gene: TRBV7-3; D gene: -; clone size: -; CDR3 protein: CASSLEGVETEAFF; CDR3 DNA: TGTGCCAGCAGCTTAGAGGGGGTTGAAACTGAAGCTTTCTTT
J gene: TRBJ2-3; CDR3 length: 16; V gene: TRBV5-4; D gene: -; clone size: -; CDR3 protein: CASSLDGSGGTDTQYF; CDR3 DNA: TGTGCCAGCAGCTTGGATGGGTCGGGAGGCACAGATACGCAGTATTTT
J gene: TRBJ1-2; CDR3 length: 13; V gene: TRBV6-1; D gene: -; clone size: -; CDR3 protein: CASSEAAAYGYTF; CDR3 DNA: TGTGCCAGCAGTGAAGCGGCCGCTTATGGCTACACCTTC
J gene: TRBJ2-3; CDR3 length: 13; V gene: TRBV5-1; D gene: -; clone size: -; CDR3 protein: CASSSQQGDTQYF; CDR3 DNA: TGCGCCAGCAGTTCCCAACAGGGAGATACGCAGTATTTT
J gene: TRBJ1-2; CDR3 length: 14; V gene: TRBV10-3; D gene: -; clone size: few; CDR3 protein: CAISELQDSYGYTF; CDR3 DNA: TGTGCCATCAGTGAGTTGCAGGACAGCTATGGCTACACCTTC
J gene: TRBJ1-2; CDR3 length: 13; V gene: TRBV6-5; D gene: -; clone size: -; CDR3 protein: CASSRQGFYGYTF; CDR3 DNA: TGTGCCAGCAGCCGACAAGGATTCTATGGCTACACCTTC
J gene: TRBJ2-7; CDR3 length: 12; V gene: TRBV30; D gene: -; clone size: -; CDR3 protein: CAWRREASKQYF; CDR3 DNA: TGTGCCTGGAGGCGCGAAGCTAGCAAGCAGTACTTC
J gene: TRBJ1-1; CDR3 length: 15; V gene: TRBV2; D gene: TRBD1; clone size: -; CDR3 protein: CASTGLGTVNTEAFF; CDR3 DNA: TGTGCCAGCACCGGCTTAGGGACAGTGAACACTGAAGCTTTCTTT
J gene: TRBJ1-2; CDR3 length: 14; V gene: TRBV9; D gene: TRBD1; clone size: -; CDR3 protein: CASSVVQGADGYTF; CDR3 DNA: TGTGCCAGCAGCGTAGTTCAGGGGGCGGATGGCTACACCTTC
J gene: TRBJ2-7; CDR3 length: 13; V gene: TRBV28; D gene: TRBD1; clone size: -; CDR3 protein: CASSPGTGDEQYF; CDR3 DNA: TGTGCCAGCAGTCCTGGGACAGGGGACGAGCAGTACTTC
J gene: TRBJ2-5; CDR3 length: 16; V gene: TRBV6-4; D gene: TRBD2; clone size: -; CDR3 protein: CASSDRLAGGRETQYF; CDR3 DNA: TGTGCCAGCAGTGATAGGCTAGCGGGAGGGCGAGAGACCCAGTACTTC
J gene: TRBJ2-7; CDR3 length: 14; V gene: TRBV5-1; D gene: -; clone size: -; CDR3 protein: CASSLSGGDYEQYF; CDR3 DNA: TGCGCCAGCAGCTTGTCGGGCGGGGACTACGAGCAGTACTTC
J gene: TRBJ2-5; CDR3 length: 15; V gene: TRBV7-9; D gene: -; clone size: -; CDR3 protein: CASSPSPGSQETQYF; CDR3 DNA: TGTGCCAGCAGCCCCTCGCCGGGGTCCCAAGAGACCCAGTACTTC
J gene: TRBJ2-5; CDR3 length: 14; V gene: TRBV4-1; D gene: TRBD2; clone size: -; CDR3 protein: CASSHSGMPETQYF; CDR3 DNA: TGCGCCAGCAGCCACAGCGGGATGCCTGAGACCCAGTACTTC
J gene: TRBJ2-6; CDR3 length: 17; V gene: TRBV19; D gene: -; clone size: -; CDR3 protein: CASSIEAAALGANVLTF; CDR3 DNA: TGTGCCAGTAGTATAGAGGCTGCGGCACTAGGGGCCAACGTCCTGACTTTC
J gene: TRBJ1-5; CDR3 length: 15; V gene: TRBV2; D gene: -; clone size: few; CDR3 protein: CASNPVGGSNQPQHF; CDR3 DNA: TGTGCCAGCAATCCCGTTGGGGGGAGCAATCAGCCCCAGCATTTT
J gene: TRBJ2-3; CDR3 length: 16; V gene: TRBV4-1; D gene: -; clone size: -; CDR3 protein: CASSRKSSTSTDTQYF; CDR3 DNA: TGCGCCAGCAGCAGAAAGTCCTCTACTAGCACAGATACGCAGTATTTT
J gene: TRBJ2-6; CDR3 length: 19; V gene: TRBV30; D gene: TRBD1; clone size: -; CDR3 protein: CAWSNPMTGVFPGANVLTF; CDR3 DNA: TGTGCCTGGAGTAACCCCATGACAGGGGTTTTCCCTGGGGCCAACGTCCTGACTTTC
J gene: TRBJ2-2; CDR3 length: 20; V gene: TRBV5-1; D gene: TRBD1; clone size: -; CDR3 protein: CASSLLAQGTGGVNTGELFF; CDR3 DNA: TGCGCCAGCAGCTTGCTGGCGCAGGGGACAGGGGGAGTGAACACCGGGGAGCTGTTTTTT
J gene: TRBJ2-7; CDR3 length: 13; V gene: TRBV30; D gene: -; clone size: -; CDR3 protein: CAWSVREAYEQYF; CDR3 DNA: TGTGCCTGGAGTGTTCGCGAGGCCTACGAGCAGTACTTC
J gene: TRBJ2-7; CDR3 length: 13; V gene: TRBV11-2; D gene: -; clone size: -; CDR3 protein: CASSLSDYYEQYF; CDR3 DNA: TGTGCCAGCAGCTTATCAGACTACTACGAGCAGTACTTC
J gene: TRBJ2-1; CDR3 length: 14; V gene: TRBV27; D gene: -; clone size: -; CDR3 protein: CASTGGLGKNEQFF; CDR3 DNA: TGTGCCAGCACTGGAGGGCTGGGGAAAAATGAGCAGTTCTTC
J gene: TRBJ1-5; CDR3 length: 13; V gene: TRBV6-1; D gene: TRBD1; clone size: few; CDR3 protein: CASSEGTGQPQHF; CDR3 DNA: TGTGCCAGCAGTGAAGGGACAGGGCAGCCCCAGCATTTT
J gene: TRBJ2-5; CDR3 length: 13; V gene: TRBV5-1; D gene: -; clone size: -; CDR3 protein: CASSLRQQETQYF; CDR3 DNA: TGCGCCAGCAGCTTGCGCCAGCAAGAGACCCAGTACTTC
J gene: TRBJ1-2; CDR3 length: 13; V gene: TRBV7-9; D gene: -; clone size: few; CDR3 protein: CASSLMRIDGYTF; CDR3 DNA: TGTGCCAGCAGCTTAATGAGGATTGATGGCTACACCTTC
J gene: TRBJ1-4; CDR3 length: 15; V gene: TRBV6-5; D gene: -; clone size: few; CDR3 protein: CASSSNRDSHEKLFF; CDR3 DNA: TGTGCCAGCAGTTCCAACCGGGACTCCCACGAAAAACTGTTTTTT
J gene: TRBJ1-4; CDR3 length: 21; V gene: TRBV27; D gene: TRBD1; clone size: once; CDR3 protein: CASSLLSYSGQGAHGNEKLFF; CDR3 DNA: TGTGCCAGCAGTTTACTCTCCTATTCGGGACAGGGGGCGCATGGTAATGAAAAACTGTTTTTT
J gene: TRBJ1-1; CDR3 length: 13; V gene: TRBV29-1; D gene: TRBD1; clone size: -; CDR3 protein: CSVSGQGNTEAFF; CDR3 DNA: TGCAGCGTTTCGGGACAGGGGAACACTGAAGCTTTCTTT
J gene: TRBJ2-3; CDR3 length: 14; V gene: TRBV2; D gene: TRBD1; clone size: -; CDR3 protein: CASSLDRGTDTQYF; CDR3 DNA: TGTGCCAGCAGCCTCGACAGGGGCACAGATACGCAGTATTTT
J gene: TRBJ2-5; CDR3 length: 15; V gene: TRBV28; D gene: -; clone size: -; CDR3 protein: CASSFENYQMGTQYF; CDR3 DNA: TGTGCCAGCAGTTTCGAGAACTATCAAATGGGGACCCAGTACTTC
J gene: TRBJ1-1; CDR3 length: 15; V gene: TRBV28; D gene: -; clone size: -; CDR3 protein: CASSTTLEVATEAFF; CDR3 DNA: TGTGCCAGCAGCACCACCCTAGAAGTGGCCACTGAAGCTTTCTTT